This T cell receptor beta chain was captured by sequencing in a study of naive and memory T cell subsets. The study, taken as a whole, reports: Gini index rose across naive, CM, EM and EMRA in CD4 and CD8.

As to this clonotype: Its antigen is currently unknown.

Two oligonucleotides, mixed equimolar, formed the beta constant-region primer covering TRBC1 and TRBC2. Nested alpha and beta constant-region primers with the SP2 primer drove four PCR rounds on ligated cDNA. One entry per CDR3 protein results from TCRdb running MiXCR on the UMI-ligation and nested PCR reads. This sample has 95,000 to 150,000 distinct CDR3 sequences, with 30% to 45% found just once. Trimming left V 2 bases short and J 7 bases short, with 21 bases between. CDR3 length: 16 amino acids. Germline V gene lookup returns CDR1 DFQATT and CDR2 SNEGSKA (reference sequence). Sequencing was performed on central memory CD4+ T cells from blood. The V and J genes are TRBV20-1 and TRBJ2-1; D remains ambiguous. This TCR derives from a human donor in good health. CDR3 sequence reads: CSARNRLGRFKNEQFF. CDR3 in DNA: TGCAGTGCTAGAAATCGTCTTGGTAGGTTCAAGAATGAGCAGTTCTTC.